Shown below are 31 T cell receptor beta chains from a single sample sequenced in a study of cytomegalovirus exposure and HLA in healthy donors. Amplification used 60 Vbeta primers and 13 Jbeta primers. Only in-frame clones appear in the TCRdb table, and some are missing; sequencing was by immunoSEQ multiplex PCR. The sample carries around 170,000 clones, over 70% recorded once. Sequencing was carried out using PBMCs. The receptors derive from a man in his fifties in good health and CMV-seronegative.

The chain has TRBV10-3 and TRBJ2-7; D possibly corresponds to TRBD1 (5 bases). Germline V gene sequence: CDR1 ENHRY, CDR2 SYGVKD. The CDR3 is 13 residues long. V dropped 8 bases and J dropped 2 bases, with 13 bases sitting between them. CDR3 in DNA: TGTGCCATCTCTCCAGGGTCCCCCTACGAGCAGTACTTC. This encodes CAISPGSPYEQYF.

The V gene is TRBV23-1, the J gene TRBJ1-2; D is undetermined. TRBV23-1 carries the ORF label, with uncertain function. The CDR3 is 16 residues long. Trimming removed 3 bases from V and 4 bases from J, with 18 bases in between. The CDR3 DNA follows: TGCGCCAGCAGTCATTATGACACGCTTGAGATCTATGGCTACACCTTC. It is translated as CASSHYDTLEIYGYTF.

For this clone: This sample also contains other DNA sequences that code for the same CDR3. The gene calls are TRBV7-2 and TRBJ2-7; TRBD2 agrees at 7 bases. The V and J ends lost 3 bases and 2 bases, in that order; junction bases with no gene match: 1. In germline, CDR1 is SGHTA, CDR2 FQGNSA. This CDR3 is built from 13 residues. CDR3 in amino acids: CASSLGGPYEQYF. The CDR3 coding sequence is TGTGCCAGCAGCTTGGGAGGGCCCTACGAGCAGTACTTC.

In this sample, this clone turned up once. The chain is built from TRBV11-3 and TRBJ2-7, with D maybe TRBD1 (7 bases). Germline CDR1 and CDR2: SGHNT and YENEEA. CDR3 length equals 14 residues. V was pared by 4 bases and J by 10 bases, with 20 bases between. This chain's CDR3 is CASSSNSGGIGQYF. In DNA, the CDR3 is TGTGCCAGCAGCTCTAACTCAGGGGGGATAGGACAGTACTTC.

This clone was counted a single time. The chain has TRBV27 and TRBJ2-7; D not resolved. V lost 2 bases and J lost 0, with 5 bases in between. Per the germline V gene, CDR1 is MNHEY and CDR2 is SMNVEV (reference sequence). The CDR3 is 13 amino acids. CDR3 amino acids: CASSLGLSYEQYF. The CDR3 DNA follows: TGTGCCAGCAGTTTAGGGCTCTCCTACGAGCAGTACTTC.

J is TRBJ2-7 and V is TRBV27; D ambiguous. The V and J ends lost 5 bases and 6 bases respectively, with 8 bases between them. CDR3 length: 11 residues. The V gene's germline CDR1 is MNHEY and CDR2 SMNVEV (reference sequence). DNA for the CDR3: TGTGCCAGCAGTCGCGATTCCGAGCAGTACTTC. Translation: CASSRDSEQYF.

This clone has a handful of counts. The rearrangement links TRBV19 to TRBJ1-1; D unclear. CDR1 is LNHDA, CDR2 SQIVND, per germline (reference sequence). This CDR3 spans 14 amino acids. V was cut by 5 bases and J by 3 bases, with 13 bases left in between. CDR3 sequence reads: CASSPTRLDTEAFF. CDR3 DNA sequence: TGTGCCAGTAGTCCGACACGGTTGGACACTGAAGCTTTCTTT.

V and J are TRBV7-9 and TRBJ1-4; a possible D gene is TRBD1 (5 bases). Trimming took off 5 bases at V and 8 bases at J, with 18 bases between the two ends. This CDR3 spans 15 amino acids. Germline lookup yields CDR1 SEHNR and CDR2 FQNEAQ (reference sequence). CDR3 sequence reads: CASSPGHYSGEKLFF. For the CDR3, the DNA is TGTGCCAGCAGCCCTGGACACTATTCAGGGGAAAAACTGTTTTTT.

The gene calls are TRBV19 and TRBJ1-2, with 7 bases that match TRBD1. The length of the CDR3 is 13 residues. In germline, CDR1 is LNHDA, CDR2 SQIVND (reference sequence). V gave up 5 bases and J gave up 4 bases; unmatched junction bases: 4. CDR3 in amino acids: CASSAGQVYGYTF. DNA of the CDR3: TGTGCCAGTAGTGCCGGACAGGTCTATGGCTACACCTTC. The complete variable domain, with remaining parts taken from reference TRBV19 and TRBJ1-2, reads DGGITQSPKYLFRKEGQNVTLSCEQNLNHDAMYWYRQDPGQGLRLIYYSQIVNDFQKGDIAEGYSVSREKKESFPLTVTSAQKNPTAFYLCASSAGQVYGYTFGSGTRLTVV.

As DNA, the CDR3 is TGTGCCAGCAGGGGGGGACAGGGGGCTTCCTACGAGCAGTACTTC. Protein product: CASRGGQGASYEQYF. The chain recombines TRBV6-5 with TRBJ2-7, with 12 bases lining up with TRBD1. Germline loops: CDR1 MNHEY, CDR2 SVGAGI. V lost 6 bases and J lost 1; bases outside the gene matches: 4. The CDR3 has 15 amino acids.

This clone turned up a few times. CDR3 protein: CASSQAGVQPQHF. The CDR3 DNA sequence: TGCGCCAGCAGCCAAGCAGGGGTGCAGCCCCAGCATTTT. J is TRBJ1-5 and V is TRBV4-3; possibly TRBD1 for D (6 bases). The ends were cut back, 1 base at V and 7 bases at J, with 8 bases in the middle. The CDR3 loop spans 13 amino acids. Germline V gives CDR1 LGHNA, CDR2 YSLEER.

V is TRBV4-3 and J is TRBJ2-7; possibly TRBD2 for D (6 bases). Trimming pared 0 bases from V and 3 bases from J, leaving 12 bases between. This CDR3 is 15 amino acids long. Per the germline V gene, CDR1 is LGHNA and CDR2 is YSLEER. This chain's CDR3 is CASSQDYRGNYEQYF. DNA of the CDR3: TGCGCCAGCAGCCAAGATTATCGGGGGAACTACGAGCAGTACTTC.

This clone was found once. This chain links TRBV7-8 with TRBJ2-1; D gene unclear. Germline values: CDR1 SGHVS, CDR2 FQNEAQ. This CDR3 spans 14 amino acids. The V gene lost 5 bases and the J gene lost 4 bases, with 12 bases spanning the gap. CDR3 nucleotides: TGTGCCAGCAGCATGGTGGCGGTGTACAATGAGCAGTTCTTC. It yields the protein CASSMVAVYNEQFF.

The CDR3 DNA sequence: TGTGCCAGCAGCTCCTACATTGGAGGGAACGAGCAGTACTTC. It specifies CASSSYIGGNEQYF. The chain couples TRBV7-2 to TRBJ2-7; tentative D call: TRBD2 (6 bases). Germline V gives CDR1 SGHTA, CDR2 FQGNSA. This CDR3 is 14 amino acids long. The germline V and J ends were trimmed by 4 bases and 5 bases, with 15 bases remaining between them.

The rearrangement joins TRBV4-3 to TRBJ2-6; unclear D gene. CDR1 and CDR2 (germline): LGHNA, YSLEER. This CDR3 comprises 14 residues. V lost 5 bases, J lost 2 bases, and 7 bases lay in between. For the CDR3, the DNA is TGCGCCAGCAGCTCCTATCCTGGGGCCAACGTCCTGACTTTC. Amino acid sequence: CASSSYPGANVLTF.

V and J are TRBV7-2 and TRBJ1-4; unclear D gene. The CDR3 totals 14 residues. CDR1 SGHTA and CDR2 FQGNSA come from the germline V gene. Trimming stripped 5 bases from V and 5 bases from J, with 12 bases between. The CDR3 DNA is TGTGCCAGCAGCATAACCGGGAAAAATGAAAAACTGTTTTTT. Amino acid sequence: CASSITGKNEKLFF.

The CDR3 sequence: CASSPLLRGGEQFF. CDR3 DNA sequence: TGTGCCAGCTCACCACTGTTAAGGGGGGGCGAGCAGTTCTTC. The chain has TRBV18 and TRBJ2-1, with a tentative D call TRBD2 (7 bases). The CDR3 spans 14 residues. V dropped 1 base and J dropped 10 bases, with 14 bases sitting between them. Germline assignment: CDR1 KGHSH and CDR2 LQKENI.

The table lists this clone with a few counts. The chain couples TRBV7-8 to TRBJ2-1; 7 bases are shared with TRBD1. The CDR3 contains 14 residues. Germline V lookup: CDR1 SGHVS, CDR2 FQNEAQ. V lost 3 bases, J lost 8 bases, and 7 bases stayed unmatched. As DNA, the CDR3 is TGTGCCAGCAGCTTTGGGACAGCCCAACATGAGCAGTTCTTC. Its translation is CASSFGTAQHEQFF.

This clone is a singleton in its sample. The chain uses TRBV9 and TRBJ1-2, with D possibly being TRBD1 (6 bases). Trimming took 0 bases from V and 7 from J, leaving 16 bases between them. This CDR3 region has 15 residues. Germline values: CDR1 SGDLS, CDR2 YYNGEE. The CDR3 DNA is TGTGCCAGCAGCGTAGACTCGGCAGGGGCAGGTGGCTACACCTTC. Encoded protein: CASSVDSAGAGGYTF.

The CDR3 bases are TGTGCCAGCAGTGTCCCCGGGATCTATTCACCCCTCCACTTT. Residues: CASSVPGIYSPLHF. The genes are TRBV25-1 and TRBJ1-6; D unresolved. V was clipped by 4 bases and J by 8 bases, with 12 bases between them. The CDR3 consists of 14 residues. Germline CDR1 reads MGHDK; CDR2 reads SYGVNS.

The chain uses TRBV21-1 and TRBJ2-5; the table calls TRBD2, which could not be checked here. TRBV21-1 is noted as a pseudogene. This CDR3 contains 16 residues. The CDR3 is CASSSRVAGTQETQYF. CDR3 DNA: TGTGCCAGCAGCAGCCGGGTGGCGGGTACCCAAGAGACCCAGTACTTC.

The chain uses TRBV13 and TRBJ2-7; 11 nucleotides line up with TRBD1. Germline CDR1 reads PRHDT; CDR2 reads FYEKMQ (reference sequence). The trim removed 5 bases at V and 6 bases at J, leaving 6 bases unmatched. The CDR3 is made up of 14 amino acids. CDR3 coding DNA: TGTGCCAGCAGCCATCGGGACAGGGGGGGCGAGCAGTACTTC. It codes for CASSHRDRGGEQYF.

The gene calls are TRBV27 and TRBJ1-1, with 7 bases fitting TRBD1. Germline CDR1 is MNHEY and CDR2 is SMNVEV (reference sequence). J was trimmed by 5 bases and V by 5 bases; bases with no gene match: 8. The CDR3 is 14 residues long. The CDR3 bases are TGTGCCAGCAGTGGCCGGGACAGTCCTACTGAAGCTTTCTTT. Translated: CASSGRDSPTEAFF.

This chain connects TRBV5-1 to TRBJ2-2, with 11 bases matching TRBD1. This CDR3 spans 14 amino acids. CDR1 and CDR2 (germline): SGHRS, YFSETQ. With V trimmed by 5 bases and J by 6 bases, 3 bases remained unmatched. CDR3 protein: CASRTGQGAGELFF. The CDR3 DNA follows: TGCGCCAGCAGAACGGGACAGGGGGCCGGGGAGCTGTTTTTT.

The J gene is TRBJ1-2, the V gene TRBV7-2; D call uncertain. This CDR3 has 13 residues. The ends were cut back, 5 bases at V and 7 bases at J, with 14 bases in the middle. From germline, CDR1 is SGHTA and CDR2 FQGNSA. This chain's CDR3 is CASSHSQPSGYTF. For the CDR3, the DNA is TGTGCCAGCAGCCACAGCCAGCCCAGTGGCTACACCTTC.

The CDR3 nucleotides are TGTGCACCCAGAGGATCAGGGAACTCTGGAAACACCATATATTTT. Amino acid sequence: CAPRGSGNSGNTIYF. This chain joins TRBV7-3 and TRBJ1-3; D might be TRBD1 (5 bases). The CDR3 has 15 amino acids. Germline CDR1 SGHTA, CDR2 FQGTGA.

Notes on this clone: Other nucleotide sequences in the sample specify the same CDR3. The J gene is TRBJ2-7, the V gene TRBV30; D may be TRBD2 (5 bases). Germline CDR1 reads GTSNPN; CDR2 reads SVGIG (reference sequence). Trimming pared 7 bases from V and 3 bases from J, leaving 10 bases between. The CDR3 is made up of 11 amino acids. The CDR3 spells CAFARDYEQYF. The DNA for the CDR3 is TGTGCCTTCGCGAGGGACTACGAGCAGTACTTC.

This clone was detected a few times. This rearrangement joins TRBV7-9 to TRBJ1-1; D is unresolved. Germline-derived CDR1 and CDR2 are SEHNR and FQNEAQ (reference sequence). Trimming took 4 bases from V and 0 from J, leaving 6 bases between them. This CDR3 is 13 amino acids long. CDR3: CASSSEMNTEAFF. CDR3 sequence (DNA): TGTGCCAGCAGCTCCGAGATGAACACTGAAGCTTTCTTT.

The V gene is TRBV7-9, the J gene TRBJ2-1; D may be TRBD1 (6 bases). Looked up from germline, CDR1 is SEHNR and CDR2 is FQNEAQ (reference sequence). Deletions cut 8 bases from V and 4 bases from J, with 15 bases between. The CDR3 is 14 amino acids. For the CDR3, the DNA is TGTGCCAGCCTCCTGGGGGCGGAGTACAATGAGCAGTTCTTC. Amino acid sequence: CASLLGAEYNEQFF.

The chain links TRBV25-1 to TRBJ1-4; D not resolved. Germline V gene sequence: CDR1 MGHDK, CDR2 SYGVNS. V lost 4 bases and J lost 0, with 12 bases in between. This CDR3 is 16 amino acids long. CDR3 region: CASSVGSLATNEKLFF. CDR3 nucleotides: TGTGCCAGCAGTGTGGGCAGTCTTGCAACTAATGAAAAACTGTTTTTT.

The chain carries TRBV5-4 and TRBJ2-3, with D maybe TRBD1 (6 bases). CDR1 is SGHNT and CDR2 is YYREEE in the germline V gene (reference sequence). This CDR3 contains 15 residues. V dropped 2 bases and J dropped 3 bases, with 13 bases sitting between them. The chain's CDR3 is CASSLQGISTDTQYF. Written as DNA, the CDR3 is TGTGCCAGCAGCTTACAGGGTATTAGTACAGATACGCAGTATTTT.